The 22 T cell receptor beta chains in this list originate from one sample, sequenced in a study of neurological immune-mediated disorders. A single record per CDR3 protein comes from TCRdb applying MiXCR to the 5' RACE reads. Altogether roughly 80,000 distinct CDR3 sequences are present, 10% being singletons, with the ten largest covering about 1.8%. Sample: PBMCs. These receptors were obtained from a man between 40 and 49 years old in good health.

This clonotype was observed a handful of times. In DNA, the CDR3 is TGTGCTAGTGGTTTGGCCCCGGGCTTGTTCCTGGGGCAGTTCTTC. It specifies CASGLAPGLFLGQFF. V and J are TRBV12-5 and TRBJ2-1; D gene uncertain. The CDR3 totals 15 residues. Trimming pared 1 base from V and 12 bases from J, leaving 19 bases between. The germline gives CDR1 LGHNT, CDR2 FRNRAP.

In its sample, this clonotype was seen many times. The chain links TRBV3-1 to TRBJ2-5; D not resolved. The CDR3 extends over 12 amino acids. V gave up 4 bases and J gave up 7 bases, with 10 bases separating them. CDR1 and CDR2 from the germline V gene are LGHDT and YNNKEL (reference sequence). The CDR3 DNA follows: TGTGCCAGCAGCCTAACCCGAGGGACCCAGTACTTC. The encoded protein is CASSLTRGTQYF.

This clonotype appeared many times. The chain links TRBV29-1 to TRBJ1-2; D uncertain. The CDR3 length is 11 residues. Trimming pared 7 bases from V and 4 bases from J, leaving 10 bases between. Per the germline V gene, CDR1 is SQVTM and CDR2 is ANQGSEA. CDR3 loop: CSALLGYGYTF. The CDR3 nucleotides read TGCAGCGCCCTATTGGGCTATGGCTACACCTTC.

This clonotype occurred a few times. This chain uses TRBV5-6 with TRBJ2-1; 9 bases map to TRBD2. The CDR3 runs to 14 residues. Germline CDR1 and CDR2: SGHDT and YYEEEE. V lost 3 bases to trimming and J lost 15 bases; unmatched junction nucleotides: 13. For the CDR3, the DNA is TGTGCCAGCAGCTCAGGGACTAGCTCTATAGGGGGGTTCTTC. Translation gives CASSSGTSSIGGFF.

The chain links TRBV12-5 to TRBJ1-2, with 7 nucleotides matching TRBD1. Unmatched junction bases numbered 10, after V lost 6 bases and J lost 3 bases. The CDR3 totals 15 residues. Germline lookup yields CDR1 LGHNT and CDR2 FRNRAP. CDR3 in DNA: TGTGCTAGTGGAGTCGGAAAGGGGGCTGACTATGGCTACACCTTC. Protein product: CASGVGKGADYGYTF.

This clonotype was observed many times. The rearrangement joins TRBV29-1 to TRBJ2-3; 7 bases map to TRBD1. Germline V CDR1 and CDR2: SQVTM, ANQGSEA. The V gene end was trimmed by 7 bases and the J gene end by 2 bases; junction bases not matched to a gene: 9. The CDR3 runs 14 residues. In DNA, the CDR3 is TGCAGCGCCCAGGACAGGACGATCACAGATACGCAGTATTTT. Translating it yields CSAQDRTITDTQYF.

This clonotype was picked up a small number of times. The chain is built from TRBV28 and TRBJ2-1; 10 nucleotides agree with TRBD2. In germline, CDR1 is MDHEN, CDR2 SYDVKM. The CDR3 totals 16 residues. V shed 3 bases, J shed 3 bases, and the junction held 5 bases outside the gene matches. The CDR3 loop reads CASSLLAGEFYNEQFF. CDR3 DNA sequence: TGTGCCAGCAGTTTGCTAGCGGGAGAATTCTACAATGAGCAGTTCTTC.

There are many counts of this clonotype. This chain connects TRBV7-2 to TRBJ2-3; D gene uncertain. V shed 0 bases and J shed 7 bases, with 5 bases lying between them. Germline CDR1 SGHTA, CDR2 FQGNSA. The CDR3 covers 12 residues. As DNA, the CDR3 is TGTGCCAGCAGCTTAGCAACGTATACGCAGTATTTT. As protein: CASSLATYTQYF.

This clonotype was observed many times. The chain combines TRBV20-1 with TRBJ1-3, with D maybe TRBD1 (5 bases). CDR1 DFQATT and CDR2 SNEGSKA come from the germline V gene (reference sequence). The CDR3 covers 14 residues. Trimming removed 4 bases from V and 0 bases from J, with 10 bases in between. CDR3 nucleotides: TGCAGTGCTATCAAGACAGCCTCTGGAAACACCATATATTTT. Translated: CSAIKTASGNTIYF.

V usage is TRBV20-1 and J usage is TRBJ2-7; maybe TRBD1 (5 bases). With 4 bases removed from V and 1 base from J, the gap between germline ends came to 17 bases. This CDR3 region has 15 residues. Germline CDR1 is DFQATT and CDR2 is SNEGSKA (reference sequence). CDR3 amino acids: CSATVSGLPSYEQYF. The DNA of the CDR3 is TGCAGTGCTACTGTCTCAGGGTTACCATCCTACGAGCAGTACTTC.

In its sample, this clonotype was seen many times. V usage is TRBV6-6 and J usage is TRBJ2-3, with 10 bases that match TRBD2. Germline CDR1 MNHNY, CDR2 SVGAGI (reference sequence). J was trimmed by 1 base and V by 2 bases; bases with no gene match: 6. The CDR3 loop spans 17 amino acids. This CDR3 reads CASSYPVGTSGTDTQYF. CDR3 DNA sequence: TGTGCCAGCAGTTACCCCGTGGGGACTAGCGGCACAGATACGCAGTATTTT.

This clonotype showed up many times. The rearrangement joins TRBV12-3 or TRBV12-4 to TRBJ1-1, with 8 bases identical to TRBD1. Trimming took 5 bases from V and 0 from J; bases not matched to a gene: 5. The length of the CDR3 is 15 residues. The CDR3 bases are TGTGCCAGCAGTGGTTGGACAGGGCTGAACACTGAAGCTTTCTTT. Translated: CASSGWTGLNTEAFF.

The table lists this clonotype with many counts. The V call is TRBV5-6, the J call TRBJ2-1; possibly TRBD1 for D (6 bases). The ends were cut back, 0 bases at V and 4 bases at J, with 20 bases in the middle. Germline-derived CDR1 and CDR2 are SGHDT and YYEEEE. The CDR3 contains 18 residues. The CDR3 coding sequence is TGTGCCAGCAGCTTGGGGCGGGTTCGGGACACCAAATACAATGAGCAGTTCTTC. The encoded protein is CASSLGRVRDTKYNEQFF. The full variable domain, with the rest looked up from reference TRBV5-6 and TRBJ2-1, is DAGVTQSPTHLIKTRGQQVTLRCSPKSGHDTVSWYQQALGQGPQFIFQYYEEEERQRGNFPDRFSGHQFPNYSSELNVNALLLGDSALYLCASSLGRVRDTKYNEQFFGPGTRLTVL.

There are many counts of this clonotype. The V and J genes are TRBV10-3 and TRBJ2-1, with 9 bases matching TRBD2. Germline loops: CDR1 ENHRY, CDR2 SYGVKD. The CDR3 extends over 14 amino acids. The V gene end was trimmed by 4 bases and the J gene end by 7 bases; junction bases not matched to a gene: 5. The CDR3 nucleotides are TGTGCCATCAGTGTAGCGGGAGCCCCAAATGAGCAGTTCTTC. Its protein product is CAISVAGAPNEQFF.

This clonotype came up many times. This rearrangement joins TRBV3-1 to TRBJ2-2; TRBD1 aligns across 7 bases. CDR1 is LGHDT, CDR2 YNNKEL, per germline (reference sequence). The CDR3 length is 16 residues. The V and J ends lost 0 bases and 3 bases, in that order; junction bases with no gene match: 4. The CDR3 DNA reads TGTGCCAGCAGCCAAGAGCAGGGGGTTTACACCGGGGAGCTGTTTTTT. Translated, it gives CASSQEQGVYTGELFF.

This clonotype was detected many times. The V gene is TRBV20-1, the J gene TRBJ2-3; D is unclear. The germline V gene encodes CDR1 DFQATT and CDR2 SNEGSKA (reference sequence). The CDR3 has 16 amino acids. Trimming pared 0 bases from V and 0 bases from J, leaving 13 bases between. CDR3 amino acids: CSARDPRGTSTDTQYF. The CDR3 DNA follows: TGCAGTGCTAGAGATCCTCGCGGAACTAGCACAGATACGCAGTATTTT.

This clonotype was counted at least ten times. V gene TRBV29-1 combines with J gene TRBJ1-4; perhaps TRBD1 as D (5 bases). This CDR3 is built from 16 residues. The ends were cut back, 7 bases at V and 0 bases at J, with 18 bases in the middle. Germline CDR1 SQVTM, CDR2 ANQGSEA. CDR3 nucleotides: TGCAGCGCGGTTGACAGCTCTATTGCAACTAATGAAAAACTGTTTTTT. Translation gives CSAVDSSIATNEKLFF.

This clonotype was detected many times. This chain uses TRBV20-1 with TRBJ1-3, with 7 bases aligning to TRBD1. The CDR3 has 12 residues. J was trimmed by 4 bases and V by 5 bases; bases with no gene match: 2. Germline-derived CDR1 and CDR2 are DFQATT and SNEGSKA (reference sequence). The CDR3 reads CSAPRGGNTIYF. The DNA for the CDR3 is TGCAGTGCTCCCAGGGGGGGAAACACCATATATTTT.

This clonotype came up many times. CDR3 coding DNA: TGCGCCAGCAGCTTGGCTGGGGCGAACACTGAAGCTTTCTTT. Translating gives CASSLAGANTEAFF. V and J are TRBV5-1 and TRBJ1-1; tentative D call: TRBD1 (5 bases). Trimming stripped 0 bases from V and 1 base from J, with 7 bases between. The CDR3 sequence is 14 residues long. Germline CDR1 is SGHRS and CDR2 is YFSETQ.

In the case of this clonotype: A much larger clone lies a single base off, so this may be a read error. Without the conserved terminal phenylalanine or tryptophan, this CDR3 likely stems from a read error. The chain employs TRBV5-1 and TRBJ2-7; the D call may be TRBD1 or TRBD2 (5 bases each). The germline V and J ends were trimmed by 2 bases and 0 bases, with 9 bases remaining between them. Germline V CDR1 and CDR2: SGHRS, YFSETQ. The CDR3 has 14 amino acids. The CDR3 protein is CASSLEGTSYEQYL. The CDR3 DNA follows: TGCGCCAGCAGCTTAGAAGGGACCTCCTACGAGCAGTACCTC.

This clonotype was recorded at least ten times. V and J are TRBV29-1 and TRBJ1-1; D is unclear. Germline values: CDR1 SQVTM, CDR2 ANQGSEA. The CDR3 is 11 amino acids. The V end lost 7 bases, the J end lost 0 bases, and 6 bases lay between the germline ends. This chain's CDR3 is CSDSMNTEAFF. The CDR3 DNA reads TGCAGCGACAGCATGAACACTGAAGCTTTCTTT.

The chain is built from TRBV7-3 and TRBJ2-5; TRBD1 matches at 7 bases. Trimming at V came to 0 bases and at J to 5 bases, leaving 3 bases not matched to a gene. Looked up from germline, CDR1 is SGHTA and CDR2 is FQGTGA. CDR3 size: 14 residues. The CDR3 loop reads CASSLTGGGETQYF. As DNA, the CDR3 is TGTGCCAGCAGCTTAACAGGGGGCGGTGAGACCCAGTACTTC.